This TCR beta chain is from a study of blood T cell repertoires in COVID-19. At the level of the study: Donors in the United States, Italy and Spain gave samples during acute or convalescent COVID-19. PBMCs, B-cell-depleted T cells, or T cells were the source of the cDNA or gDNA that made up the material.

The CDR3 extends over 16 amino acids. J lost 4 bases, V lost 1 base, and 5 bases had no gene match. The germline CDR1 and CDR2 sequences are SGHRS and YFSETQ. Original analysis: How many nucleated cells were present was estimated from reference gene primer amplification. The data were produced by immunoSEQ multiplex PCR, yet TCRdb's version contains in-frame clones alone and is incomplete. That table supplies the V and J calls and clone size; D and trimming were determined from the DNA. This repertoire shows tens of thousands of clones, roughly 90% found once; its top ten account for roughly 13%. The sample taken for sequencing was peripheral blood. This clonotype was sampled from a man aged 70 or older with active or convalescent COVID-19. V is TRBV5-1 and J is TRBJ2-2; 9 nucleotides align to TRBD1. The CDR3 DNA sequence: TGCGCCAGCAGCTTGAGGTCGGGACAGGGCACCGGGGAGCTGTTTTTT. This codes for CASSLRSGQGTGELFF.